This T cell receptor (beta chain) derives from a study of control samples from healthy donors and cancer patients. The CDR3 is 14 residues long. V lost 1 base and J 3 bases, leaving 10 bases between the germline ends. CDR1 and CDR2 (germline): SGHRS, YFSETQ. Profiling relied on immunoSEQ multiplex PCR, and the TCRdb table lists in-frame clones only, not all of them. The table records 100,000 to 150,000 clones, just under 95% of them present only once. Sequencing was done on a sample of blood. The origin of this receptor is a man between 18 and 29 years old in good health. The chain combines TRBV5-1 with TRBJ1-1, with D hard to call. CDR3 sequence: CASSLSRLDTEAFF. In DNA, the CDR3 is TGCGCCAGCAGCTTGTCCAGGTTGGACACTGAAGCTTTCTTT.